The clone carrying this T cell receptor (beta chain) appeared once. V was cut by 4 bases and J by 4 bases, with 15 bases left in between. The CDR3 consists of 14 residues. The germline V gene has CDR1 SGHRS and CDR2 YFSETQ. As originally analysed: Scientists estimated how many nucleated cells there were by amplifying reference gene primers. The table came from immunoSEQ multiplex PCR; TCRdb's copy has only in-frame clones and leaves some out. The V and J calls and clone size come from that table; D and trimming were worked out from the DNA. The table lists roughly 180,000 clones, 70% to 85% of them singletons. This specimen belongs to a study of blood T cell repertoires in COVID-19. Looking at the study overall: T cells, B-cell-depleted T cells, or PBMCs supplied cDNA or gDNA.

The TCR comes from a man aged 55-75 years who had recovered from COVID-19. Material for sequencing was peripheral blood. The genes are TRBV5-1 and TRBJ2-7; D may be TRBD2 (5 bases). The CDR3 DNA follows: TGCGCCAGCAGCCTGGTGTCCGGGGAGTACGAGCAGTACTTC. Protein product: CASSLVSGEYEQYF.